These 9 T cell receptor beta chains share one sample of origin, sequenced in a study of T cell repertoires in cytomegalovirus infection. TCRdb re-called the reads through MiXCR, storing one row per CDR3 protein. The table lists around 530,000 distinct CDR3 sequences, about 25% of them singletons. The source material was PBMCs. All receptors come from a human donor in good health (CMV status not recorded). Some clones in this sample may be carry-over from other donors' samples.

The chain is built from TRBV5-4 and TRBJ2-7; the match to TRBD2 covers 9 bases. Trimming at V came to 0 bases and at J to 6 bases, leaving 7 bases not matched to a gene. The CDR3 length is 15 residues. Germline CDR1 is SGHNT and CDR2 is YYREEE (reference sequence). CDR3 sequence reads: CASSLVASGTGEQYF. CDR3 bases: TGTGCCAGCAGCTTGGTGGCTAGCGGGACGGGCGAGCAGTACTTC.

This clonotype was seen more than once but under ten times. This chain joins TRBV12-3 or TRBV12-4 and TRBJ1-3, with D maybe TRBD1 (5 bases). The CDR3 length is 15 residues. The V gene lost 5 bases and the J gene lost 0 bases, with 11 bases spanning the gap. The CDR3 here is CASSLRAPSGNTIYF. CDR3 coding DNA: TGTGCCAGCAGTCTCAGGGCGCCCTCTGGAAACACCATATATTTT.

The chain uses TRBV7-2 and TRBJ2-5, with 8 nucleotides matching TRBD2. Germline V gives CDR1 SGHTA, CDR2 FQGNSA. V lost 5 bases, J lost 4 bases, and 12 bases stayed unmatched. This CDR3 is built from 16 residues. CDR3 region: CASSQFGGGAGETQYF. In nucleotides, the CDR3 is TGTGCCAGCAGCCAATTCGGGGGGGGAGCCGGAGAGACCCAGTACTTC.

This clonotype was recorded a few times. V gene TRBV20-1 combines with J gene TRBJ2-7, with 8 bases identical to TRBD2. This CDR3 spans 15 amino acids. After removal of 1 base from V and 2 bases from J, the junction contained 7 bases not matched to a gene. The V gene's germline CDR1 is DFQATT and CDR2 SNEGSKA (reference sequence). The CDR3 protein is CSARAPSGSTYEQYF. The CDR3, as DNA: TGCAGTGCTAGAGCGCCCAGCGGGAGTACCTACGAGCAGTACTTC.

This clonotype has only a few counts. The chain employs TRBV19 and TRBJ2-3; tentatively, D is TRBD2 (6 bases). Looked up from germline, CDR1 is LNHDA and CDR2 is SQIVND (reference sequence). The CDR3 is 20 residues long. V lost 3 bases, J lost 2 bases, and 27 bases lay in between. The CDR3 region is CASSILPSRRTKDYTDTQYF. DNA for the CDR3: TGTGCCAGTAGTATTTTGCCTAGCCGCAGAACTAAGGACTACACAGATACGCAGTATTTT.

This clonotype has a handful of counts. The chain carries TRBV7-9 and TRBJ2-1; 12 nucleotides agree with TRBD2. Trimming took 5 bases from V and 9 from J; bases not matched to a gene: 8. This CDR3 has 15 residues. Germline CDR1 SEHNR, CDR2 FQNEAQ (reference sequence). CDR3 protein: CASSPRGLAGTEQFF. In DNA, the CDR3 is TGTGCCAGCAGCCCAAGAGGACTAGCGGGGACTGAGCAGTTCTTC.

This clonotype turned up a few times. The chain carries TRBV28 and TRBJ2-1; 12 nucleotides agree with TRBD2. The CDR3 is 15 residues long. V lost 3 bases and J lost 5; bases outside the gene matches: 2. The germline V gene has CDR1 MDHEN and CDR2 SYDVKM. The CDR3 sequence: CASSLLAGGNNEQFF. The CDR3 nucleotides read TGTGCCAGCAGTTTGCTAGCGGGAGGGAACAATGAGCAGTTCTTC.

This clonotype was detected only once. This chain uses TRBV20-1 with TRBJ2-7, with D unresolved. The germline V and J ends were trimmed by 0 bases and 4 bases, with 7 bases remaining between them. The CDR3 is 12 amino acids. Germline CDR1 DFQATT, CDR2 SNEGSKA (reference sequence). The CDR3 nucleotides are TGCAGTGCTAGAGATTCGGGTTACGAGCAGTACTTC. Its translation is CSARDSGYEQYF.

This clonotype was recorded at least ten times. J is TRBJ2-1 and V is TRBV10-3; 8 nucleotides agree with TRBD2. The ends lost 0 bases at V and 4 bases at J; junction bases unmatched: 2. The CDR3 length is 15 residues. Germline CDR1 is ENHRY and CDR2 is SYGVKD. The CDR3: CAISESGGGYNEQFF. CDR3 bases: TGTGCCATCAGTGAGTCCGGCGGGGGGTACAATGAGCAGTTCTTC.